This T cell receptor (beta chain) is drawn from a study of T-cell reconstitution after alpha-beta-depleted transplantation in children. General study findings and limits: Where alpha-beta T cells came from about two months after transplant was reportedly several hundred expanded graft clones. One year after transplant, T-cell counts and diversity came mostly from newly produced T cells. It was surviving recipient T cells and thymic progenitors that gave some patients high TCRbeta diversity at day 60.

V dropped 2 bases and J dropped 0 bases, with 10 bases sitting between them. Germline-derived CDR1 and CDR2 are MNHEY and SVGAGI. This CDR3 spans 15 amino acids. Unique molecular identifiers featured in how the TCRbeta library was prepared. Each CDR3 protein is one row after TCRdb ran MiXCR on the PCR reads. The sample contains fewer than 700,000 distinct CDR3 sequences, around 23% of which appear only once. Concerning this clonotype itself: The antigen is undetermined.

This chain connects TRBV6-5 to TRBJ1-2; D is perhaps TRBD1 (5 bases). The material sequenced was PBMCs, mostly from graft donor cells, taken 360 days after TCRalphabeta/CD19-depleted stem cell transplant. This TCR was recovered from a boy under two years old who had a stem cell transplant for acute myeloid leukemia, so the T cells may come from the graft donor. This CDR3 reads CASSYVGGANYGYTF. The CDR3 DNA sequence: TGTGCCAGCAGTTACGTCGGGGGAGCTAACTATGGCTACACCTTC.